This T cell receptor beta chain came from a study of T cell responses to AZD1222 COVID-19 vaccine. Study background: Second-dose intervals of approximately 4 or approximately 12 weeks were pooled. General study findings and limits: Targets within unmutated variant regions were reportedly found for nearly half of spike-specific TCRs. Seropositive AZD1222 recipients at baseline numbered only 5 or 6. Clonal diversity was possibly underestimated, and white British individuals and females predominated among donors.

CDR3 length: 18 amino acids. CDR1 is SGHKS and CDR2 is YYEKEE in the germline V gene (reference sequence). Trimming took 1 base from V and 3 from J; bases not matched to a gene: 11. The data were produced by immunoSEQ multiplex PCR, yet TCRdb's version contains in-frame clones alone and is incomplete. The data show roughly 130,000 clones, with roughly 90% seen just once and roughly 3.1% held by the top ten. To note about this clone: Its cognate antigen is unknown.

This specimen was peripheral blood, taken on day 0 of AZD1222 vaccination. The chain combines TRBV5-5 with TRBJ1-1; 11 positions agree with TRBD1. This clonotype was obtained from an adult in good health. CDR3 protein: CASSLRTGGAGVDTEAFF. The CDR3 DNA reads TGTGCCAGCAGCTTGCGGACAGGGGGCGCGGGGGTTGACACTGAAGCTTTCTTT.